This T cell receptor beta chain was captured by sequencing in a study of PD-1 blockade in classical Hodgkin lymphoma. Study as a whole: Nivolumab 3 mg/kg was given intravenously every 2 weeks.

Study-wide findings and caveats: Those starting nivolumab under 1 year post-ASCT were excluded. Patients newly diagnosed and complete responders had comparable baseline diversity.

Of note for this clone: Its antigen is unidentified.

All patients relapsed after autologous stem cell transplantation, and brentuximab vedotin exposure varied. Patients reached a best response of complete response, partial response or progressive disease. The assay was immunoSEQ multiplex PCR, and TCRdb's table has in-frame clones only and misses some. The table lists some 50,000 clones, approximately 73% of them singletons. The receptor comes from a human donor with classical Hodgkin lymphoma. Here the sequenced sample was peripheral blood mononuclear cells (PBMCs), taken at baseline.

The CDR3 DNA reads TGTGCCAGCAGCTTGGCGGGACTCCCGAATACGCAGTATTTT. This translates into CASSLAGLPNTQYF. The rearrangement links TRBV5-4 to TRBJ2-3, with a weak D call TRBD2 (6 bases). Germline V gene lookup returns CDR1 SGHNT and CDR2 YYREEE (reference sequence). This CDR3 spans 14 amino acids. Trimming stripped 0 bases from V and 7 bases from J, with 12 bases between. The complete variable domain, with remaining parts taken from reference TRBV5-4 and TRBJ2-3, reads ETGVTQSPTHLIKTRGQQVTLRCSSQSGHNTVSWYQQALGQGPQFIFQYYREEENGRGNFPPRFSGLQFPNYSSELNVNALELDDSALYLCASSLAGLPNTQYFGPGTRLTVL.